The 27 T cell receptor beta chains in this list originate from one sample, sequenced in a study of post-analysis software for immune sequencing data. Which antigens these TCRs recognize remains unknown. The TCR beta cDNA libraries contained unique molecular identifiers. MiXCR, run by TCRdb on the PCR reads, gives a single entry per CDR3 protein. The sample includes approximately 770,000 distinct CDR3 sequences, 40% to 55% of them seen just once. Findings and caveats of the study: TRBV segments more frequent in patients than in controls numbered roughly 5 and included TRBV5-6, TRBV5-1 and TRBV20-1.

The specimen was blood. The origin of the receptors is a girl aged 10 to 17 with multiple sclerosis.

This clonotype appeared many times. The rearrangement joins TRBV7-6 to TRBJ2-7; D is unclear. Between the trimmed V and J ends, which lost 4 bases and 2 bases, there was a span of 6 bases. This CDR3 is 12 amino acids long. From germline, CDR1 is SGHVS and CDR2 FNYEAQ. The CDR3 here is CASSSQTYEQYF. Here the CDR3 DNA reads TGTGCCAGCAGCTCGCAGACCTACGAGCAGTACTTC.

This rearrangement joins TRBV29-1 to TRBJ2-3; D is ambiguous. V was trimmed by 7 bases and J by 1 base, leaving 12 bases between them. This CDR3 has 13 amino acids. Germline V gene data show CDR1 as SQVTM and CDR2 as ANQGSEA. CDR3 nucleotide sequence: TGCAGCGGGGTCGGTCTCGGCACAGATACGCAGTATTTT. Translated, it gives CSGVGLGTDTQYF.

This clonotype was found many times. V usage is TRBV5-1 and J usage is TRBJ2-7; 11 bases fit TRBD2. Trimming removed 4 bases from V and 3 bases from J; junction bases left unmatched: 6. The CDR3 runs 15 residues. Germline CDR1 SGHRS, CDR2 YFSETQ. In DNA, the CDR3 is TGCGCCAGCAGCGACCCGGGACTAGCGGACTACGAGCAGTACTTC. This sequence encodes CASSDPGLADYEQYF.

The gene calls are TRBV7-8 and TRBJ2-5; possibly TRBD1 for D (5 bases). In germline, CDR1 is SGHVS, CDR2 FQNEAQ. This CDR3 is built from 16 residues. Trimming took 3 bases from V and 2 from J, leaving 16 bases between them. The CDR3 DNA sequence: TGTGCCAGCAGCTTTGGCAGGGTGATAGGGCAAGAGACCCAGTACTTC. Translated, it gives CASSFGRVIGQETQYF.

This clonotype turned up a few times. The CDR3 nucleotides read TGTGCCACCAGTGATCTGGCCGGGACAGGGGGCCACAATGAGCAGTTCTTC. Its protein is CATSDLAGTGGHNEQFF. The rearrangement uses TRBV24-1 and TRBJ2-1; 12 bases fit TRBD1. Germline values: CDR1 KGHDR, CDR2 SFDVKD. V shed 3 bases and J 5 bases; nucleotides not matched to a gene: 7. This CDR3 region has 17 residues.

The chain is built from TRBV25-1 and TRBJ1-6; D gene uncertain. V was cut by 4 bases and J by 8 bases, with 6 bases left in between. The germline V gene encodes CDR1 MGHDK and CDR2 SYGVNS. This CDR3 is built from 12 residues. CDR3 sequence (DNA): TGTGCCAGCAGTGGCCCAGATTCACCCCTCCACTTT. Protein product: CASSGPDSPLHF.

The chain joins TRBV15 to TRBJ2-1; tentative D call: TRBD2 (6 bases). Germline loops: CDR1 LNHNV, CDR2 YYDKDF (reference sequence). Trimming pared 4 bases from V and 6 bases from J, leaving 22 bases between. The CDR3 sequence is 17 residues long. The CDR3 nucleotides are TGTGCCACCAGCACGATCCCAGCCCTAGCGACCCCCAATGAGCAGTTCTTC. Its protein is CATSTIPALATPNEQFF.

This clonotype has more than one count but fewer than ten. The rearrangement joins TRBV21-1 to TRBJ1-1. TRBV21-1 is given as a pseudogene. The CDR3 is 13 amino acids. In nucleotides, the CDR3 is TGTGCCAGCAGCAACCCCCGCTCGGCTGAAGCTTTCTTT. Amino acid sequence: CASSNPRSAEAFF.

The chain has TRBV20-1 and TRBJ1-2; D call uncertain. In germline, CDR1 is DFQATT, CDR2 SNEGSKA (reference sequence). With 6 bases removed from V and 6 bases from J, the gap between germline ends came to 8 bases. There are 10 residues in the CDR3. CDR3 residues: CSALENGYTF. Here the CDR3 DNA reads TGCAGTGCCCTAGAGAATGGCTACACCTTC.

This clonotype was counted only a few times. The rearrangement joins TRBV25-1 to TRBJ1-5; unclear D gene. Trimming stripped 4 bases from V and 4 bases from J, with 5 bases between. Germline V CDR1 and CDR2: MGHDK, SYGVNS. The length of the CDR3 is 12 residues. The CDR3 sequence: CASSVGNQPQHF. The CDR3 DNA reads TGTGCCAGCAGTGTCGGGAATCAGCCCCAGCATTTT. Based on the CDR3 plus reference TRBV25-1 and TRBJ1-5, the full variable domain is EADIYQTPRYLVIGTGKKITLECSQTMGHDKMYWYQQDPGMELHLIHYSYGVNSTEKGDLSSESTVSRIRTEHFPLTLESARPSHTSQYLCASSVGNQPQHFGDGTRLSIL.

As concerns this clonotype: A junction boundary mismatches the germline segment, possibly from a read error. The rearrangement uses TRBV7-9 and TRBJ2-2; no reliable D call. Germline CDR1 reads SEHNR; CDR2 reads FQNEAQ (reference sequence). CDR3 length: 11 amino acids. DNA for the CDR3: TGTGCCTGCAGCTTGTCCGGGGAGCTGTTTTTT. Amino acids: CACSLSGELFF.

V is TRBV12-3 or TRBV12-4 and J is TRBJ2-7; D perhaps matches TRBD1 (6 bases). Judging by the DNA end, TRBJ2-5 fits better; the J call may be wrong. The CDR3 runs 16 residues. CDR3 sequence: CASSLGDKRGGGTQYF. CDR3 nucleotide sequence: TGTGCCAGCAGTTTAGGTGACAAGAGAGGGGGTGGGACCCAGTACTTC.

This clonotype was counted a few times. The J gene is TRBJ2-1, the V gene TRBV7-2; 8 bases line up with TRBD2. V lost 6 bases, J lost 12 bases, and 7 bases stayed unmatched. The CDR3 loop spans 12 amino acids. Germline V CDR1 and CDR2: SGHTA, FQGNSA. DNA for the CDR3: TGTGCCAGCAGACTAGCGGATATGGTGCAGTTCTTC. Translating gives CASRLADMVQFF. Together with reference TRBV7-2 and TRBJ2-1, the CDR3 gives the full variable domain: GAGVSQSPSNKVTEKGKDVELRCDPISGHTALYWYRQSLGQGLEFLIYFQGNSAPDKSGLPSDRFSAERTGGSVSTLTIQRTQQEDSAVYLCASRLADMVQFFGPGTRLTVL.

The chain links TRBV2 to TRBJ2-1, with TRBD2 matching 8 bases. The CDR3 has 13 amino acids. CDR1 and CDR2 from the germline V gene are SNHLY and FYNNEI. With V trimmed by 9 bases and J by 6 bases, 7 bases remained unmatched. CDR3 nucleotide sequence: TGTGCCAGTGTAGGGACTAGACGCAATGAGCAGTTCTTC. Protein: CASVGTRRNEQFF.

The gene calls are TRBV6-2 or TRBV6-3 and TRBJ1-2; D might be TRBD1 (6 bases). The CDR3 loop spans 13 amino acids. CDR1 and CDR2 (germline): MNHEY, SVGEGT. V gave up 10 bases and J gave up 3 bases, with 15 bases separating them. The CDR3 DNA reads as TGTGCCACCGGGCGGGGGCTGGACTATGGCTACACCTTC. Its translation: CATGRGLDYGYTF.

CDR3 nucleotide sequence: TGCGCCAGCAGTGTGAACAAAATCTACCAAGAGACCCAGTACTTC. Its protein product is CASSVNKIYQETQYF. The gene calls are TRBV10-2 and TRBJ2-5, with unresolved D. The ends were cut back, 4 bases at V and 0 bases at J, with 12 bases in the middle. This CDR3 has 15 residues. Germline values: CDR1 WSHSY, CDR2 SAAADI.

The chain joins TRBV28 to TRBJ2-7, with D unresolved. The CDR3 loop spans 13 amino acids. Trimming stripped 6 bases from V and 3 bases from J, with 12 bases between. Germline CDR1 reads MDHEN; CDR2 reads SYDVKM. Written as DNA, the CDR3 is TGTGCCAGCAGCCGCGCGTGGAGCTACGAGCAGTACTTC. Translated: CASSRAWSYEQYF.

The V and J genes are TRBV3-1 and TRBJ2-7; TRBD1 matches at 11 bases. Germline assignment: CDR1 LGHDT and CDR2 YNNKEL (reference sequence). The CDR3 sequence is 15 residues long. With V trimmed by 3 bases and J by 7 bases, 8 bases remained unmatched. CDR3 coding DNA: TGTGCCAGCAGCCACTTGGGACAGGGGGTTTATGAGCAGTACTTC. Translation gives CASSHLGQGVYEQYF.

The chain combines TRBV6-2 or TRBV6-3 with TRBJ2-5, with D possibly TRBD2 on 5 matching bases. V lost 7 bases to trimming and J lost 2 bases, with 20 bases between them. Looked up from germline, CDR1 is MNHEY and CDR2 is SVGEGT. The CDR3 has 16 amino acids. CDR3 DNA sequence: TGTGCCAGCACCGTACTAGAGAAAGAATATCAAGAGACCCAGTACTTC. Encoded protein: CASTVLEKEYQETQYF.

This clonotype showed up just a few times. The V and J genes are TRBV6-2 or TRBV6-3 and TRBJ2-7; TRBD2 matches 10 bases. J was trimmed by 3 bases and V by 7 bases; bases with no gene match: 9. The germline V gene encodes CDR1 MNHEY and CDR2 SVGEGT. The CDR3 is 15 residues long. The chain's CDR3 is CASMGSSGSVYEQYF. CDR3 DNA: TGTGCCAGCATGGGGTCTAGCGGGAGTGTCTACGAGCAGTACTTC.

This clonotype occurred a few times. CDR3 nucleotides: TGTGCCAGCAGCTTGTTTGTAGACGAGCAGTACTTC. Its protein product is CASSLFVDEQYF. The chain couples TRBV5-5 to TRBJ2-7, with no clear D. Between the trimmed V and J ends, which lost 1 base and 5 bases, there was a span of 7 bases. This CDR3 region has 12 residues. Germline V CDR1 and CDR2: SGHKS, YYEKEE (reference sequence). Filled out from reference TRBV5-5 and TRBJ2-7, the complete variable domain reads DAGVTQSPTHLIKTRGQQVTLRCSPISGHKSVSWYQQVLGQGPQFIFQYYEKEERGRGNFPDRFSARQFPNYSSELNVNALLLGDSALYLCASSLFVDEQYFGPGTRLTVT.

The chain is built from TRBV12-3 or TRBV12-4 and TRBJ2-5, with 12 bases aligning to TRBD2. CDR3 size: 14 residues. With V trimmed by 7 bases and J by 5 bases, 5 bases remained unmatched. This chain's CDR3 is CASNRLAGDETQYF. The CDR3 bases are TGTGCCAGCAATAGACTAGCGGGAGACGAGACCCAGTACTTC.

The J gene is TRBJ1-5, the V gene TRBV7-9, with a possible D match to TRBD1 (6 bases). The germline V gene has CDR1 SEHNR and CDR2 FQNEAQ (reference sequence). V was trimmed by 3 bases and J by 0 bases, leaving 9 bases between them. The CDR3 runs 15 residues. The CDR3 protein is CASSLGTSSNQPQHF. The CDR3 coding sequence is TGTGCCAGCAGCTTGGGGACAAGTAGCAATCAGCCCCAGCATTTT.

This chain uses TRBV19 with TRBJ2-3; D might be TRBD1 or TRBD2, each matching 5 bases. The CDR3 is 14 residues long. V lost 7 bases and J lost 6, with 17 bases in between. The germline V gene has CDR1 LNHDA and CDR2 SQIVND (reference sequence). The CDR3 sequence: CASKRTTGADTQYF. The CDR3 DNA is TGTGCCAGTAAACGGACAACCGGGGCGGATACGCAGTATTTT.

The chain carries TRBV24-1 and TRBJ2-3; no reliable D call. The V gene's germline CDR1 is KGHDR and CDR2 SFDVKD. The CDR3 is 16 amino acids. The V end was cut by 0 bases, the J end by 2 bases, with 11 bases between. The CDR3 DNA sequence: TGTGCCACCAGTGATTTGCGGGTCGACAACACAGATACGCAGTATTTT. It specifies CATSDLRVDNTDTQYF.

The CDR3 loop is CSATRTSGRRDNEQFF. DNA for the CDR3: TGCAGTGCTACCCGGACTAGCGGGAGGCGCGACAATGAGCAGTTCTTC. J is TRBJ2-1 and V is TRBV20-1; 14 nucleotides agree with TRBD2. V was pared by 4 bases and J by 5 bases, with 7 bases of the junction left unmatched. Germline V CDR1 and CDR2: DFQATT, SNEGSKA (reference sequence). This CDR3 contains 16 residues.

The CDR3 coding sequence is TGCGCCAGCAGCTTGAGGGGATTCGGGAATGAGCAGTTCTTC. Translating it yields CASSLRGFGNEQFF. The gene calls are TRBV5-1 and TRBJ2-1; D might be TRBD1 (5 bases). V lost 1 base, J lost 7 bases, and 12 bases lay in between. Germline V gives CDR1 SGHRS, CDR2 YFSETQ. The CDR3 has 14 amino acids.